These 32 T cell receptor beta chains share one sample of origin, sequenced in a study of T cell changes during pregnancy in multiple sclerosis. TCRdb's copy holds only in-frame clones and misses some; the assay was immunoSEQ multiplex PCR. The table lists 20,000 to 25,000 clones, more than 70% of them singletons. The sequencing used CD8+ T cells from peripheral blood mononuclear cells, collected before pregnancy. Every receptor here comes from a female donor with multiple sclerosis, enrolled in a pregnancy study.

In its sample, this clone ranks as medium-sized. The CDR3 nucleotides read TGTGCCAGCACGAGACTAGCGGGAGAGGGAGAGACCCAGTACTTC. The encoded protein is CASTRLAGEGETQYF. The J gene is TRBJ2-5, the V gene TRBV6-1; TRBD2 aligns across 12 bases. The germline gives CDR1 MNHNS, CDR2 SASEGT. The CDR3 extends over 15 amino acids. Unmatched junction bases numbered 7, after V lost 7 bases and J lost 4 bases.

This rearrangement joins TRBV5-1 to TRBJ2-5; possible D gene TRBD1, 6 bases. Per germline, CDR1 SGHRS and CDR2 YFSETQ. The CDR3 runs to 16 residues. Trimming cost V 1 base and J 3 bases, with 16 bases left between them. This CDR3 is CASSLKDRGLKETQYF. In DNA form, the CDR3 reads TGCGCCAGCAGCTTGAAGGACAGAGGGTTAAAAGAGACCCAGTACTTC.

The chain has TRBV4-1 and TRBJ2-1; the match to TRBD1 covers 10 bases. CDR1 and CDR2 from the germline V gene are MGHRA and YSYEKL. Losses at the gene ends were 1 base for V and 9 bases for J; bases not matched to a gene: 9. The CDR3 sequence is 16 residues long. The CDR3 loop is CASSQGWDRGGGEQFF. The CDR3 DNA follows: TGCGCCAGCAGCCAAGGTTGGGACAGGGGAGGTGGTGAGCAGTTCTTC.

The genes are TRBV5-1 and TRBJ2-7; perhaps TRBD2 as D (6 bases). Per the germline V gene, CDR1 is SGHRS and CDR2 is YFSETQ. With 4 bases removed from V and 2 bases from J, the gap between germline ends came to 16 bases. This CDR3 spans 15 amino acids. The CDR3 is CASSLEGRGTYEQYF. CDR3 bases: TGCGCCAGCAGCCTGGAGGGGCGAGGCACCTACGAGCAGTACTTC.

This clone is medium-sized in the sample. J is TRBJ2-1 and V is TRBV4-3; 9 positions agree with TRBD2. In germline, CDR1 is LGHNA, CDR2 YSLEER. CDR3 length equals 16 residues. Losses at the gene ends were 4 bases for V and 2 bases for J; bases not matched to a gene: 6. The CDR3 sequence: CASSPSSGNPYNEQFF. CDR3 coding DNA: TGCGCCAGCAGCCCATCTAGCGGGAACCCCTACAATGAGCAGTTCTTC.

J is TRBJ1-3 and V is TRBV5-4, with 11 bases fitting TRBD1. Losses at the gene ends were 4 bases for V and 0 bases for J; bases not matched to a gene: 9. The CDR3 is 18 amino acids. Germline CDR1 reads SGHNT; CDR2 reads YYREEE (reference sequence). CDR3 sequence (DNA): TGTGCCAGCAGCAAGGGACAGGGGGGAAGGGACTCTGGAAACACCATATATTTT. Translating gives CASSKGQGGRDSGNTIYF.

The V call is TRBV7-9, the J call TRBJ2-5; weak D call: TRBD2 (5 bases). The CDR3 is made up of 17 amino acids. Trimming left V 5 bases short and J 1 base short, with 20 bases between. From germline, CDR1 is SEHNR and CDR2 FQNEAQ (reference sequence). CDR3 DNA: TGTGCCAGCAGCCAGACTAATTCCCCACCTCTCCAAGAGACCCAGTACTTC. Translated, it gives CASSQTNSPPLQETQYF.

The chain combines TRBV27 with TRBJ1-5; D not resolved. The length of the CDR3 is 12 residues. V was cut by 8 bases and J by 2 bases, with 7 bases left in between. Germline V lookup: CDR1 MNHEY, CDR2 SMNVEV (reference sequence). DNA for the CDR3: TGTGCCAGCCCAGATGGCAATCAGCCCCAGCATTTT. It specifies CASPDGNQPQHF.

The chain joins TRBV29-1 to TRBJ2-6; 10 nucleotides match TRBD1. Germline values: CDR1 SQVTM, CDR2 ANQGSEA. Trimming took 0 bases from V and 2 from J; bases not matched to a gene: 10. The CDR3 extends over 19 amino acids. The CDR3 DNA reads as TGCAGCGTTGAAGATAGGGGACGACAGGGGGCCGCTGGGGCCAACGTCCTGACTTTC. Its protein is CSVEDRGRQGAAGANVLTF.

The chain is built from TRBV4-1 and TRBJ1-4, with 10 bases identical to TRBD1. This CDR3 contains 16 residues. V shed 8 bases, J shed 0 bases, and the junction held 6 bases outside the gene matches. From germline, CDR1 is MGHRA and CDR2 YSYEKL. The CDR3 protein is CASRGGQGSTNEKLFF. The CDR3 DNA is TGCGCCAGCCGGGGGGGACAGGGGTCAACTAATGAAAAACTGTTTTTT.

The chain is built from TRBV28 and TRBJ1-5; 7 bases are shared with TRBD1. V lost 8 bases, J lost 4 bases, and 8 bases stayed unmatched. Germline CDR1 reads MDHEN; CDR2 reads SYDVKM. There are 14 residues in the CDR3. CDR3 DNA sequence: TGTGCCAGCCATACAGGGGACCCTAATCAGCCCCAGCATTTT. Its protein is CASHTGDPNQPQHF. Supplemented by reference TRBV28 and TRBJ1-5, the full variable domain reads DVKVTQSSRYLVKRTGEKVFLECVQDMDHENMFWYRQDPGLGLRLIYFSYDVKMKEKGDIPEGYSVSREKKERFSLILESASTNQTSMYLCASHTGDPNQPQHFGDGTRLSIL.

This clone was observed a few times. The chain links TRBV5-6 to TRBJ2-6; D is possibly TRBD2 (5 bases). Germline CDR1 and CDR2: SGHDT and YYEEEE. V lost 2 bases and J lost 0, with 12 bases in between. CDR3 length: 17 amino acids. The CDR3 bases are TGTGCCAGCAGCTTCGGGGTTATTTTCTCTGGGGCCAACGTCCTGACTTTC. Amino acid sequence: CASSFGVIFSGANVLTF.

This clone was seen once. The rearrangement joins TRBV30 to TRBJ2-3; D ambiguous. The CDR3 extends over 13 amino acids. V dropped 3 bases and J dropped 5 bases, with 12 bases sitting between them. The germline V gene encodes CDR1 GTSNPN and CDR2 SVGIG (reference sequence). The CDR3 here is CAWRTNPGDTQYF. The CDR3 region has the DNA TGTGCCTGGAGAACAAACCCTGGAGATACGCAGTATTTT.

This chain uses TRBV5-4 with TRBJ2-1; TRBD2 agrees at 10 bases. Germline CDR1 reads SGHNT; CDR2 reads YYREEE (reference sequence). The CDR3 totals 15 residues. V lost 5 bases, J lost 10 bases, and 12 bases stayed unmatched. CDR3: CASRGEAGGPGEQFF. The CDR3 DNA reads TGTGCCAGCAGGGGTGAAGCGGGAGGGCCGGGCGAGCAGTTCTTC. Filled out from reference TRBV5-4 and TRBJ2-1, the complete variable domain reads ETGVTQSPTHLIKTRGQQVTLRCSSQSGHNTVSWYQQALGQGPQFIFQYYREEENGRGNFPPRFSGLQFPNYSSELNVNALELDDSALYLCASRGEAGGPGEQFFGPGTRLTVL.

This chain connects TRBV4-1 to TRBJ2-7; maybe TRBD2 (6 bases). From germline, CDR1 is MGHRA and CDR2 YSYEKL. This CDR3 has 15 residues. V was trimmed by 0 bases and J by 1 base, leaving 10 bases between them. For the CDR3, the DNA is TGCGCCAGCAGCCAAGAGATCGGGAGTTCCTACGAGCAGTACTTC. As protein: CASSQEIGSSYEQYF.

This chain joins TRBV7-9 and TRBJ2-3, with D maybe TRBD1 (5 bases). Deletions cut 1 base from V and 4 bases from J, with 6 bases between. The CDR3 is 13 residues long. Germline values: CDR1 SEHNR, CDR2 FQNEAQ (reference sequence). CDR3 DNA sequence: TGTGCCAGCAGCTTAGTACAGGCAGATACGCAGTATTTT. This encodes CASSLVQADTQYF.

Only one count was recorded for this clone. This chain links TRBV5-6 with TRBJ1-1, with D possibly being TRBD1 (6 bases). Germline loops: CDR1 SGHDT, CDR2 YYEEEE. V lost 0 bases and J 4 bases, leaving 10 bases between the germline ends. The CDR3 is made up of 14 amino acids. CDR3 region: CASSLAGAGTEAFF. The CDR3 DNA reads TGTGCCAGCAGCTTGGCAGGGGCCGGCACTGAAGCTTTCTTT.

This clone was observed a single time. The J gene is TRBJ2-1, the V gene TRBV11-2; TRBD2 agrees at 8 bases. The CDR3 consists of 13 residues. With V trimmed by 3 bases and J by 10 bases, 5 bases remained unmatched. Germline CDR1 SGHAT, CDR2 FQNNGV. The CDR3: CASSFGTGGEQFF. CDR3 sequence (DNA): TGTGCCAGCAGCTTCGGGACGGGAGGGGAGCAGTTCTTC.

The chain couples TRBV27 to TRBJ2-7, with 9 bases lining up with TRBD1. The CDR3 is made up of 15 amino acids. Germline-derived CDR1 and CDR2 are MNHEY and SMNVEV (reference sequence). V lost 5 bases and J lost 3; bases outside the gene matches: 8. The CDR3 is CASSTRTGDSYEQYF. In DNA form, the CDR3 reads TGTGCCAGCAGTACGAGGACAGGGGATAGCTACGAGCAGTACTTC.

Here the CDR3 DNA reads TGCGCCAGCAGCCGCGTCGACAGGGGACTTTTCTACGAGCAGTACTTC. The encoded protein is CASSRVDRGLFYEQYF. The V and J genes are TRBV4-3 and TRBJ2-7; 8 nucleotides line up with TRBD1. CDR1 is LGHNA, CDR2 YSLEER, per germline. The CDR3 has 16 residues. The ends lost 4 bases at V and 3 bases at J; junction bases unmatched: 11.

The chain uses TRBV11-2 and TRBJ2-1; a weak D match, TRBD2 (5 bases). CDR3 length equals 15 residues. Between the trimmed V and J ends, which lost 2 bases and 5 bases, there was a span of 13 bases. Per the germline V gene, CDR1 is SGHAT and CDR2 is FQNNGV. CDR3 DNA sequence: TGTGCCAGCAGCTTATACGGAGCGGAGCACAATGAGCAGTTCTTC. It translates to CASSLYGAEHNEQFF.

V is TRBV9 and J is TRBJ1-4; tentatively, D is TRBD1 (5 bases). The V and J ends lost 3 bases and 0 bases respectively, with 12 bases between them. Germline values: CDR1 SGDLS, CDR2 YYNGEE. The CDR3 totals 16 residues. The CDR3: CASSEGRDATNEKLFF. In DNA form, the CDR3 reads TGTGCCAGCAGCGAGGGGAGGGATGCAACTAATGAAAAACTGTTTTTT.

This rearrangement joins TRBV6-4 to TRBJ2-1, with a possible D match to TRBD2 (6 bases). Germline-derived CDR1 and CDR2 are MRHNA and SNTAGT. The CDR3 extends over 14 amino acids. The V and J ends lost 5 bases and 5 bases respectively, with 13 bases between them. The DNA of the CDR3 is TGTGCCAGCAGTCCGGGACTGGAAAACAATGAGCAGTTCTTC. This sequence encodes CASSPGLENNEQFF.

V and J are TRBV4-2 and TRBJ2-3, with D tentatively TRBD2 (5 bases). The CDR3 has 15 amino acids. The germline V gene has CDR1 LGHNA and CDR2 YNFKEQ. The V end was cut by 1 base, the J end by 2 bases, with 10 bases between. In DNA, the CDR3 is TGTGCCAGCAGCCAAGGGGAGCAGACCACAGATACGCAGTATTTT. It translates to CASSQGEQTTDTQYF.

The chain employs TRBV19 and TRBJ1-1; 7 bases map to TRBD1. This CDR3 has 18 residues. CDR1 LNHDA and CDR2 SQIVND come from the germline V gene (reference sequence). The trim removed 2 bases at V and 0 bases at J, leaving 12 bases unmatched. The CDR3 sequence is CASSIWSGQAGVNTEAFF. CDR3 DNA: TGTGCCAGTAGTATATGGTCCGGACAGGCCGGAGTGAACACTGAAGCTTTCTTT.

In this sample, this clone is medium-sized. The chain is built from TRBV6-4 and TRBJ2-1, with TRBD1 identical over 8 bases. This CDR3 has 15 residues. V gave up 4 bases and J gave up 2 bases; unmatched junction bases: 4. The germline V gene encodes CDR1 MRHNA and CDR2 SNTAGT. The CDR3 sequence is CASSAAGGTYNEQFF. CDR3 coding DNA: TGTGCCAGCAGTGCGGCAGGGGGCACCTACAATGAGCAGTTCTTC.

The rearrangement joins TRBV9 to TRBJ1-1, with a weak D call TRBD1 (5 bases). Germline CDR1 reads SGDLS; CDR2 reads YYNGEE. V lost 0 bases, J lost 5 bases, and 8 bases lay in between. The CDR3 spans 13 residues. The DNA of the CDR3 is TGTGCCAGCAGCGTAGGGGGGGAGACTGAAGCTTTCTTT. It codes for CASSVGGETEAFF.

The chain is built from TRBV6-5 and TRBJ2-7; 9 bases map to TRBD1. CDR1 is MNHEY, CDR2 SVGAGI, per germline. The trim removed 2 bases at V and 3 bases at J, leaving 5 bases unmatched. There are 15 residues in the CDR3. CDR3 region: CASSYRDRDGYEQYF. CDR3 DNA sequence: TGTGCCAGCAGTTACCGGGACAGGGATGGCTACGAGCAGTACTTC.

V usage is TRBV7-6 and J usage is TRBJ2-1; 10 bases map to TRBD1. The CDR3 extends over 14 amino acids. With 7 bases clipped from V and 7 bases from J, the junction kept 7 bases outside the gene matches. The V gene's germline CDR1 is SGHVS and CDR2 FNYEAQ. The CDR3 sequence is CASTSGQGGNEQFF. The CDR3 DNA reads TGTGCCAGCACCAGCGGACAGGGGGGAAATGAGCAGTTCTTC.

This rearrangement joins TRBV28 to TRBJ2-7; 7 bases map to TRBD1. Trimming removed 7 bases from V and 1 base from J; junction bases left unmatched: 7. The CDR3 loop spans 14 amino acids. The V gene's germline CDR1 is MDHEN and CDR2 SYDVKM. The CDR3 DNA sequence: TGTGCCAGCACCCGACAGGGTGGATCCTACGAGCAGTACTTC. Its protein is CASTRQGGSYEQYF.

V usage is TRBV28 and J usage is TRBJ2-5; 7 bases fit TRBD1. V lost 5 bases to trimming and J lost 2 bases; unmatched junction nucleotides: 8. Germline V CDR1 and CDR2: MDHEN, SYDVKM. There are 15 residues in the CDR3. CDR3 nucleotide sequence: TGTGCCAGCAGTGCAACTTGGGACAGTCAAGAGACCCAGTACTTC. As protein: CASSATWDSQETQYF.

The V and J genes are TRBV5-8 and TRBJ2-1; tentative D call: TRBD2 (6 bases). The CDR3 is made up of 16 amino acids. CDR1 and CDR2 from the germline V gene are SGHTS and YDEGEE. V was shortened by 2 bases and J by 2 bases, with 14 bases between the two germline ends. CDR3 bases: TGTGCCAGCAGCTTCTCGACGGGAGAACCCTACAATGAGCAGTTCTTC. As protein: CASSFSTGEPYNEQFF.